A selection of T cell receptor beta chains follows, all from one sample in a study of CD8 T cells in Susac syndrome. Each CDR3 protein gets one entry after TCRdb re-called the immunoSEQ multiplex PCR reads with MiXCR. The sample yields approximately 150,000 distinct CDR3 sequences, over 85% seen once. Sequencing used CD4+ T cells from PBMCs. These receptors were collected from a human donor in good health. CDR3s include the opening cysteine and the closing phenylalanine or tryptophan. D genes are given only for firm matches. Only part of the rows carry a size: once, few, many, or a class if the clone is expanded.

-,TRBJ2-3,-,TRBV7-3,CASSLIPASSTDTQYF,TGTGCCAGCAGCTTAATCCCAGCGTCTAGCACAGATACGCAGTATTTT
-,TRBJ2-7,-,TRBV11-1,CASSLSRLELGEQYF,TGTGCCAGCAGCTTATCTCGGCTAGAGCTGGGCGAGCAGTACTTC
-,TRBJ2-1,-,TRBV12-5,CASGLRSAYNEQFF,TGTGCTAGTGGTTTGCGGAGCGCCTACAATGAGCAGTTCTTC
-,TRBJ2-5,TRBD1,TRBV5-1,CASSFGQGAETQYF,TGCGCCAGCAGCTTCGGACAGGGGGCCGAGACCCAGTACTTC
-,TRBJ1-2,TRBD1,TRBV7-9,CASSTATGAYGYTF,TGTGCCAGCAGCACCGCGACAGGGGCCTATGGCTACACCTTC
few,TRBJ2-3,-,TRBV7-2,CASSLAGSTDTQYF,TGTGCCAGCAGCTTAGCGGGGAGCACAGATACGCAGTATTTT
-,TRBJ2-3,TRBD1,TRBV2,CASRQGTDTQYF,TGTGCCAGCCGACAGGGGACAGATACGCAGTATTTT
-,TRBJ2-5,-,TRBV7-3,CASSNQGGQETQYF,TGTGCCAGCAGCAACCAGGGGGGCCAAGAGACCCAGTACTTC
-,TRBJ2-3,-,TRBV29-1,CSAGGRNGGDTQYF,TGCAGCGCGGGGGGCAGGAATGGGGGGGATACGCAGTATTTT
few,TRBJ1-2,TRBD1,TRBV7-3,CASSLGQGRGYTF,TGTGCCAGCAGCTTGGGACAGGGGAGAGGCTACACCTTC
-,TRBJ1-4,TRBD1,TRBV29-1,CSGMTGTGNEKLFF,TGCAGCGGTATGACCGGGACAGGGAATGAAAAACTGTTTTTT
-,TRBJ2-1,TRBD2,TRBV18,CASSPNRAGGSYNEQFF,TGTGCCAGCTCACCTAATCGCGCGGGGGGTTCCTACAATGAGCAGTTCTTC
once,TRBJ2-6,-,TRBV6-1,CASRLIRANSGANVLTF,TGTGCCAGCAGACTCATCCGGGCCAACTCTGGGGCCAACGTCCTGACTTTC
-,TRBJ1-1,TRBD1,TRBV9,CASSVSGQARTEAFF,TGTGCCAGCAGCGTCTCCGGACAGGCGCGAACTGAAGCTTTCTTT
-,TRBJ1-6,-,TRBV5-1,CASSRDGGDNSPLHF,TGCGCCAGCAGCCGCGATGGGGGCGACAATTCACCCCTCCACTTT
-,TRBJ1-1,-,TRBV29-1,CSVVGGWNTEAFF,TGCAGCGTTGTTGGGGGTTGGAACACTGAAGCTTTCTTT
-,TRBJ1-1,-,TRBV15,CATSRVGGGNTEAFF,TGTGCCACCAGCAGAGTGGGGGGCGGGAACACTGAAGCTTTCTTT
-,TRBJ2-5,TRBD2,TRBV5-1,CASSLDPSGAETQYF,TGCGCCAGCAGCTTGGATCCTAGCGGGGCGGAGACCCAGTACTTC
-,TRBJ1-3,TRBD1,TRBV15,CATTTGAGNTIYF,TGTGCCACCACCACAGGGGCTGGAAACACCATATATTTT
-,TRBJ1-4,TRBD1,TRBV20-1,CSARGGTGSNEKLFF,TGCAGTGCTAGAGGGGGGACAGGGTCTAATGAAAAACTGTTTTTT
-,TRBJ1-1,-,TRBV2,CASRTDGNTEAFF,TGTGCCAGCAGGACCGACGGGAACACTGAAGCTTTCTTT
-,TRBJ1-5,TRBD1,TRBV29-1,CSVVRDRGQPQHF,TGCAGCGTTGTGAGGGACAGGGGACAGCCCCAGCATTTT
-,TRBJ2-5,-,TRBV7-9,CASSYRVEETQYF,TGTGCCAGCAGCTACAGGGTGGAAGAGACCCAGTACTTC
-,TRBJ2-1,TRBD2,TRBV12-3/TRBV12-4,CASSLFGGVYNEQFF,TGTGCCAGCAGTTTATTTGGGGGGGTGTACAATGAGCAGTTCTTC
-,TRBJ1-2,-,TRBV3-1,CASSQDWLRNYGYTF,TGTGCCAGCAGCCAAGATTGGCTCCGGAACTATGGCTACACCTTC
-,TRBJ2-3,TRBD2,TRBV20-1,CSASSGGSRDTQYF,TGCAGTGCTAGCAGCGGGGGGAGTAGAGATACGCAGTATTTT
-,TRBJ2-3,-,TRBV5-4,CASSLGRVDTQYF,TGTGCCAGCAGCTTGGGCCGAGTAGATACGCAGTATTTT
-,TRBJ2-5,-,TRBV7-2,CASSSRQGGGSGTQYF,TGTGCCAGCAGCTCCCGACAGGGTGGGGGGAGTGGGACCCAGTACTTC
-,TRBJ2-5,-,TRBV3-1,CASSQFPNNQETQYF,TGTGCCAGCAGCCAGTTCCCCAATAATCAAGAGACCCAGTACTTC
-,TRBJ2-5,-,TRBV2,CASSDQETQYF,TGTGCCAGCAGTGACCAAGAGACCCAGTACTTC
-,TRBJ2-3,-,TRBV9,CASSSEGWGDTQYF,TGTGCCAGCAGCTCCGAAGGGTGGGGGGATACGCAGTATTTT
-,TRBJ1-6,TRBD1,TRBV18,CASSQSTGINSPLHF,TGTGCCAGCTCACAATCGACAGGGATTAATTCACCCCTCCACTTT
-,TRBJ1-5,-,TRBV29-1,CSVAGVAGQPQHF,TGCAGCGTTGCGGGGGTCGCTGGTCAGCCCCAGCATTTT
-,TRBJ2-5,-,TRBV11-2,CASSLDMETQYF,TGTGCCAGCAGCTTAGATATGGAGACCCAGTACTTC
-,TRBJ2-1,-,TRBV20-1,CSARDVGVGYNEQFF,TGCAGTGCTAGAGATGTGGGGGTGGGTTACAATGAGCAGTTCTTC
-,TRBJ1-1,-,TRBV20-1,CSAVPQRDGEAFF,TGCAGTGCCGTACCCCAGCGGGACGGTGAAGCTTTCTTT
-,TRBJ1-5,TRBD1,TRBV12-5,CASSPGGFGNQPQHF,TGTGCTAGTTCCCCAGGGGGTTTTGGCAATCAGCCCCAGCATTTT
once,TRBJ1-1,-,TRBV12-3/TRBV12-4,CASSEMNTEAFF,TGTGCCAGCAGCGAAATGAACACTGAAGCTTTCTTT
few,TRBJ1-5,-,TRBV3-1,CASSQYLNQPQHF,TGTGCCAGCAGCCAATATTTGAATCAGCCCCAGCATTTT
-,TRBJ2-7,-,TRBV2,CASSEGRGSYEQYF,TGTGCCAGCAGTGAAGGACGGGGCTCCTACGAGCAGTACTTC
-,TRBJ2-3,-,TRBV6-6,CASTGGGPPDTQYF,TGTGCCAGCACTGGGGGGGGGCCACCAGATACGCAGTATTTT
-,TRBJ1-5,TRBD1,TRBV20-1,CSARRGTGGYSNQPQHF,TGCAGTGCTAGAAGAGGGACAGGTGGTTACAGCAATCAGCCCCAGCATTTT
-,TRBJ1-1,-,TRBV29-1,CSVTDGVMNTEAFF,TGCAGCGTAACCGACGGGGTCATGAACACTGAAGCTTTCTTT